These 3 T cell receptor beta chains came from one sample sequenced in a study of shared clonotypes between healthy human individuals. Method: immunoSEQ multiplex PCR; TCRdb's copy keeps in-frame clones and lacks some. The table lists roughly 2.5 million clones, 85% to 95% of them singletons. Specimen: naive CD4+ T cells sorted from blood. This sample's subset: CD45RA+ positively selected. The receptors shown here come from a man between 18 and 29 years old in good health.

The chain is built from TRBV9 and TRBJ2-7; TRBD1 is a possible D gene (5 bases). The CDR3 is 15 amino acids. CDR1 is SGDLS and CDR2 is YYNGEE in the germline V gene. V lost 5 bases and J lost 0, with 15 bases in between. CDR3 residues: CASRATAGISYEQYF. In DNA, the CDR3 is TGTGCCAGCAGGGCAACTGCAGGGATCTCCTACGAGCAGTACTTC.

The V gene is TRBV19, the J gene TRBJ2-4, with D perhaps TRBD2 (5 bases). CDR1 LNHDA and CDR2 SQIVND come from the germline V gene (reference sequence). There are 17 residues in the CDR3. V was pared by 4 bases and J by 0 bases, with 16 bases between. The CDR3 sequence: CASSKSFGGLAKNIQYF. Written as DNA, the CDR3 is TGTGCCAGTAGTAAATCGTTTGGCGGGCTAGCCAAAAACATTCAGTACTTC.

The V and J genes are TRBV18 and TRBJ2-7, with 8 bases lining up with TRBD2. V trimming: 6 bases; J trimming: 9 bases; junction bases outside the gene matches: 16. Per the germline V gene, CDR1 is KGHSH and CDR2 is LQKENI. The CDR3 totals 15 residues. CDR3 in amino acids: CASSGAGGPLVAQYF. The CDR3 DNA is TGTGCCAGCTCCGGGGCGGGAGGTCCTTTGGTTGCGCAGTACTTC. Full variable domain (rest looked up from reference TRBV18 and TRBJ2-7): NAGVMQNPRHLVRRRGQEARLRCSPMKGHSHVYWYRQLPEEGLKFMVYLQKENIIDESGMPKERFSAEFPKEGPSILRIQQVVRGDSAAYFCASSGAGGPLVAQYFGPGTRLTVT.